The 25 T cell receptor beta chains listed next were all sequenced from one sample in a study of neurological immune-mediated disorders. This sample's time point: longitudinal time-point 2. MiXCR, run by TCRdb on the 5' RACE reads, gives a single entry per CDR3 protein. The table has some 50,000 distinct CDR3 sequences, around 12% seen once; the top ten hold 4.5% to 5.5%. Sequencing used PBMCs. The receptor source for this set is a male donor with HTLV-1-associated myelopathy (HAM/TSP).

This clonotype was counted many times. This rearrangement joins TRBV7-2 to TRBJ2-2; no reliable D call. The V and J ends lost 7 bases and 5 bases respectively, with 20 bases between them. The germline V gene has CDR1 SGHTA and CDR2 FQGNSA. CDR3 length: 16 amino acids. The CDR3: CASTNVEGLRTGELFF. The CDR3 nucleotides are TGTGCCAGCACCAACGTAGAAGGCCTGCGGACCGGGGAGCTGTTTTTT.

This clonotype was seen ten or more times. The chain recombines TRBV11-2 with TRBJ2-3; D may correspond to TRBD1 or TRBD2 (5 bases each). The CDR3 runs to 14 residues. CDR1 and CDR2 (germline): SGHAT, FQNNGV. The germline V and J ends were trimmed by 4 bases and 2 bases, with 10 bases remaining between them. Here the CDR3 reads CASSWDPDTDTQYF. As DNA, the CDR3 is TGTGCCAGCAGCTGGGACCCTGACACAGATACGCAGTATTTT. The entire variable domain, with the rest obtained from reference TRBV11-2 and TRBJ2-3, is as follows: EAGVAQSPRYKIIEKRQSVAFWCNPISGHATLYWYQQILGQGPKLLIQFQNNGVVDDSQLPKDRFSAERLKGVDSTLKIQPAKLEDSAVYLCASSWDPDTDTQYFGPGTRLTVL.

This clonotype occurred many times. The chain joins TRBV28 to TRBJ2-1; 9 bases line up with TRBD2. From germline, CDR1 is MDHEN and CDR2 SYDVKM. The V and J ends lost 4 bases and 6 bases, in that order; junction bases with no gene match: 4. The CDR3 has 14 residues. The CDR3 spells CASSWAGGPNEQFF. CDR3 sequence (DNA): TGTGCCAGCAGTTGGGCGGGGGGGCCCAATGAGCAGTTCTTC.

There are many counts of this clonotype. The rearrangement links TRBV20-1 to TRBJ1-2; tentatively, D is TRBD1 (5 bases). V was clipped by 2 bases and J by 4 bases, with 11 bases between them. Per germline, CDR1 DFQATT and CDR2 SNEGSKA (reference sequence). The CDR3 is 13 residues long. CDR3 DNA: TGCAGTGCTAGAAGGGGCCTCGGCTATGGCTACACCTTC. It is translated as CSARRGLGYGYTF.

This clonotype was recorded at least ten times. The chain employs TRBV4-3 and TRBJ2-2; D possibly corresponds to TRBD2 (5 bases). V lost 0 bases and J 7 bases, leaving 12 bases between the germline ends. The CDR3 runs 15 residues. In germline, CDR1 is LGHNA, CDR2 YSLEER. CDR3 DNA sequence: TGCGCCAGCAGCCAAGATCGGCTAGCTGGCGGGGAGCTGTTTTTT. The encoded protein is CASSQDRLAGGELFF.

This clonotype was counted ten times or more. The CDR3 coding sequence is TGCAGTGCGGGGGACAGCTACTACGAGCAGTACTTC. Protein sequence: CSAGDSYYEQYF. The chain employs TRBV20-1 and TRBJ2-7; TRBD1 matches 7 bases. The CDR3 totals 12 residues. Germline V gives CDR1 DFQATT, CDR2 SNEGSKA (reference sequence). Trimming removed 6 bases from V and 3 bases from J; junction bases left unmatched: 5.

This clonotype was seen repeatedly, ten times or more. The J gene is TRBJ2-7, the V gene TRBV7-9, with TRBD2 identical over 8 bases. Unmatched junction bases numbered 12, after V lost 4 bases and J lost 4 bases. Per the germline V gene, CDR1 is SEHNR and CDR2 is FQNEAQ (reference sequence). The CDR3 length is 16 residues. The CDR3 spells CASSYRPGTSSYEQYF. The DNA of the CDR3 is TGTGCCAGCAGCTACCGCCCCGGGACTAGTTCTTACGAGCAGTACTTC.

This clonotype has at least ten counts. The CDR3 is CGSSLAVGVDTEAFF. The CDR3 DNA reads as TGTGGGAGCAGTTTAGCGGTCGGGGTAGACACTGAAGCTTTCTTT. The chain recombines TRBV12-3 or TRBV12-4 with TRBJ1-1, with D unresolved. This CDR3 comprises 15 residues.

This clonotype was detected many times. The chain joins TRBV7-2 to TRBJ2-2; possibly TRBD2 for D (6 bases). Trimming stripped 4 bases from V and 5 bases from J, with 11 bases between. This CDR3 has 14 amino acids. Germline loops: CDR1 SGHTA, CDR2 FQGNSA. CDR3 bases: TGTGCCAGCAGCTCGGACGGGAGAACCGGGGAGCTGTTTTTT. Translated, it gives CASSSDGRTGELFF.

A word on this clonotype: A much larger clone is a single base away; this may be a read error. The gene calls are TRBV20-1 and TRBJ2-7, with D hard to call. Trimming stripped 6 bases from V and 0 bases from J, with 18 bases between. Germline V gene data show CDR1 as DFQATT and CDR2 as SNEGSKA (reference sequence). This CDR3 has 15 residues. DNA for the CDR3: TGCAGTGCCGAACTTCGGGCGGTTTCCTCCTACGAGCAGTACTTC. Protein: CSAELRAVSSYEQYF.

Concerning this clonotype itself: Given a much more abundant clone one base away, this may be a read error. The V and J genes are TRBV2 and TRBJ2-3, with D hard to call. V shed 3 bases and J shed 2 bases, with 9 bases lying between them. Germline V gene data show CDR1 as SNHLY and CDR2 as FYNNEI. There are 14 residues in the CDR3. The CDR3 DNA is TGTGCCAGCAGTGAGGGCGCGAACACAGATACGCAGTATTTT. This encodes CASSEGANTDTQYF.

This clonotype appeared many times. The chain employs TRBV20-1 and TRBJ2-1; D is unclear. Germline CDR1 reads DFQATT; CDR2 reads SNEGSKA (reference sequence). CDR3 length equals 13 residues. CDR3 nucleotide sequence: TGCAGCGCCGCAGCCAGCTCCTACAATGAGCAGTTCTTC. This sequence encodes CSAAASSYNEQFF.

The table lists this clonotype with many counts. The CDR3 DNA reads TGCGCCAGCGGTTTAGGCGGGGCCTTGGCTGAAGCTTTCTTT. Translated: CASGLGGALAEAFF. This chain links TRBV5-1 with TRBJ1-1; a weak D match, TRBD1 (5 bases). Germline V gene sequence: CDR1 SGHRS, CDR2 YFSETQ. The V end lost 7 bases, the J end lost 6 bases, and 19 bases lay between the germline ends. CDR3 length: 14 amino acids.

This clonotype has a handful of counts. V is TRBV3-1 and J is TRBJ2-5, with D tentatively TRBD2 (5 bases). V lost 0 bases and J 5 bases, leaving 13 bases between the germline ends. CDR1 is LGHDT, CDR2 YNNKEL, per germline (reference sequence). The length of the CDR3 is 15 residues. The CDR3 loop reads CASSQEALGSETQYF. The CDR3 nucleotides read TGTGCCAGCAGCCAAGAGGCCTTGGGGAGTGAGACCCAGTACTTC.

This clonotype has at least ten counts. The chain combines TRBV9 with TRBJ2-3, with TRBD2 matching over 7 bases. The V segment lost 6 bases and the J segment 2 bases; nucleotides outside the gene matches: 9. The CDR3 length is 15 residues. CDR1 is SGDLS, CDR2 YYNGEE, per germline. Written as DNA, the CDR3 is TGTGCCAGCACCAAAACGGGGGGATACACAGATACGCAGTATTTT. Protein product: CASTKTGGYTDTQYF.

This clonotype was counted many times. The rearrangement uses TRBV20-1 and TRBJ2-7, with TRBD2 matching over 7 bases. After removal of 3 bases from V and 1 base from J, the junction contained 6 bases not matched to a gene. The length of the CDR3 is 14 residues. Germline V gives CDR1 DFQATT, CDR2 SNEGSKA (reference sequence). The chain's CDR3 is CSASGRGNSYEQYF. The CDR3 DNA reads TGCAGTGCTAGCGGGCGGGGGAATTCCTACGAGCAGTACTTC.

This chain uses TRBV12-3 or TRBV12-4 with TRBJ2-5; perhaps TRBD1 as D (6 bases). The CDR3 consists of 14 residues. Trimming stripped 8 bases from V and 0 bases from J, with 13 bases between. The CDR3 is CASALWTDQETQYF. The CDR3 DNA reads as TGTGCCAGCGCGCTTTGGACAGACCAAGAGACCCAGTACTTC.

This clonotype was seen at least ten times. J is TRBJ1-1 and V is TRBV5-1; tentatively, D is TRBD1 (5 bases). The CDR3 is made up of 12 amino acids. V was pared by 5 bases and J by 2 bases, with 7 bases between. In germline, CDR1 is SGHRS, CDR2 YFSETQ. The CDR3 loop reads CASRDINTEAFF. CDR3 DNA sequence: TGCGCCAGCAGGGACATTAACACTGAAGCTTTCTTT.

This clonotype was picked up many times. The chain carries TRBV2 and TRBJ1-5, with a possible D match to TRBD1 (5 bases). Germline loops: CDR1 SNHLY, CDR2 FYNNEI. The CDR3 spans 14 residues. Trimming cost V 7 bases and J 6 bases, with 16 bases left between them. CDR3 amino acids: CASMQGLGVQPQHF. CDR3 bases: TGTGCCAGCATGCAAGGACTGGGGGTTCAGCCCCAGCATTTT.

The table lists this clonotype with a few counts. This sequence joins TRBV20-1 and TRBJ1-1, with 8 nucleotides matching TRBD1. CDR3 length equals 12 residues. Germline CDR1 and CDR2: DFQATT and SNEGSKA (reference sequence). The CDR3 sequence: CRTGDQNTEAFF. The CDR3 bases are TGCAGGACAGGGGATCAGAACACTGAAGCTTTCTTT.

For this clonotype: One end of the junction is discordant with germline, which a read error may explain. The CDR3: CDSSGSGWGTDYEQYF. CDR3 bases: TGCGACAGCAGTGGGTCTGGGTGGGGGACCGACTACGAGCAGTACTTC. The chain carries TRBV2 and TRBJ2-7; TRBD1 or TRBD2 may be the D gene (5 bases each). Germline lookup yields CDR1 SNHLY and CDR2 FYNNEI. The length of the CDR3 is 16 residues.

The chain joins TRBV5-5 to TRBJ1-6, with D possibly matching TRBD1 (6 bases). The CDR3 runs to 14 residues. Germline V gene lookup returns CDR1 SGHKS and CDR2 YYEKEE (reference sequence). Trimming took 2 bases from V and 8 from J, leaving 11 bases between them. The CDR3 DNA reads TGTGCCAGCAGCTTACAGGGCAGGGATTCACCCCTCCACTTT. Residues: CASSLQGRDSPLHF.

This clonotype was observed at least ten times. V is TRBV7-6 and J is TRBJ1-2, with 8 positions matching TRBD1. From germline, CDR1 is SGHVS and CDR2 FNYEAQ. V trimming: 5 bases; J trimming: 2 bases; junction bases outside the gene matches: 10. This CDR3 has 16 amino acids. For the CDR3, the DNA is TGTGCCAGCAGCGTCCTCCGGGACAGGTCGAACTATGGCTACACCTTC. It specifies CASSVLRDRSNYGYTF.

This clonotype was seen ten or more times. The chain carries TRBV9 and TRBJ1-4; maybe TRBD1 (5 bases). The germline V gene encodes CDR1 SGDLS and CDR2 YYNGEE. This CDR3 is 15 amino acids long. Trimming shortened V by 2 bases and J by 3 bases, and 11 bases separated the two germline ends. In nucleotides, the CDR3 is TGTGCCAGCAGCGTGCAGGGTTCGCCTAATGAAAAACTGTTTTTT. Residues: CASSVQGSPNEKLFF.

This clonotype was counted ten times or more. The V call is TRBV12-3 or TRBV12-4, the J call TRBJ2-3, with D tentatively TRBD1 or TRBD2 (6 bases each). This CDR3 region has 14 residues. V was cut by 6 bases and J by 0 bases, with 10 bases left in between. This chain's CDR3 is CASRRGESTDTQYF. The DNA of the CDR3 is TGTGCCAGCAGGAGGGGGGAGAGCACAGATACGCAGTATTTT.